Each of the 24 T cell receptor beta chains below was sequenced from the same sample in a study of CD8+ T cells in alopecia areata. Treatment indicated: oral pan-JAK inhibitor, 5-10 mg twice daily. RNA extraction was followed by reverse transcription into cDNA, which acted as the sequencing template. Measured with immunoSEQ multiplex PCR; TCRdb has only the in-frame clones, and not every one. This table has some 220,000 clones, about 58% appearing once. Sample: CD4+ T cells sorted from blood, taken at week 4, from a patient treated with tofacitinib. All receptors derive from a human donor with alopecia areata.

The chain uses TRBV30 and TRBJ2-7; D is unclear. Looked up from germline, CDR1 is GTSNPN and CDR2 is SVGIG (reference sequence). This CDR3 has 15 amino acids. Trimming shortened V by 3 bases and J by 2 bases, and 17 bases separated the two germline ends. CDR3 sequence reads: CAWSPVGLQTYEQYF. DNA for the CDR3: TGTGCCTGGAGCCCAGTGGGCCTTCAAACCTACGAGCAGTACTTC.

CDR3 nucleotides: TGTGCCACCAGCAGAGACACAGGGGGCCAACAGCCCCAGCATTTT. This sequence encodes CATSRDTGGQQPQHF. The chain carries TRBV15 and TRBJ1-5, with 9 bases matching TRBD1. This CDR3 comprises 15 residues. The J segment lost 7 bases and the V segment lost 0 bases, leaving 4 bases of the junction unmatched. The germline V gene has CDR1 LNHNV and CDR2 YYDKDF (reference sequence).

The J gene is TRBJ2-1, the V gene TRBV18; 11 nucleotides align to TRBD2. Germline CDR1 reads KGHSH; CDR2 reads LQKENI. This CDR3 region has 14 residues. V dropped 4 bases and J dropped 6; count of bases not matched to a gene: 2. The CDR3 coding sequence is TGTGCCAGCTCACAGGGGACTAGCGGCAATGAGCAGTTCTTC. Its translation is CASSQGTSGNEQFF.

CDR3 region: CASTRNRETYGYTF. CDR3 bases: TGTGCCAGCACCCGAAACAGGGAGACCTATGGCTACACCTTC. This chain links TRBV7-2 with TRBJ1-2; a weak D match, TRBD1 (6 bases). The V end lost 7 bases, the J end lost 4 bases, and 16 bases lay between the germline ends. CDR3 length equals 14 residues. The V gene's germline CDR1 is SGHTA and CDR2 FQGNSA.

This clone is a singleton in its sample. The chain uses TRBV6-6 and TRBJ2-3; D remains unclear. The germline V and J ends were trimmed by 3 bases and 0 bases, with 7 bases remaining between them. Germline CDR1 MNHNY, CDR2 SVGAGI (reference sequence). CDR3 length: 14 amino acids. The chain's CDR3 is CASSYMTSTDTQYF. CDR3 coding DNA: TGTGCCAGCAGTTATATGACTAGCACAGATACGCAGTATTTT.

V is TRBV2 and J is TRBJ1-5; D gene uncertain. Germline values: CDR1 SNHLY, CDR2 FYNNEI. The CDR3 contains 14 residues. Trimming shortened V by 7 bases and J by 12 bases, and 22 bases separated the two germline ends. The CDR3 region is CASNILGAGGDQHF. The CDR3 DNA reads as TGTGCCAGCAATATCCTGGGTGCAGGTGGAGACCAGCATTTT.

This chain uses TRBV29-1 with TRBJ2-3; D possibly matches TRBD1 or TRBD2 (7 bases each). This CDR3 is built from 15 residues. V was clipped by 6 bases and J by 0 bases, with 16 bases between them. Germline V gene lookup returns CDR1 SQVTM and CDR2 ANQGSEA. The CDR3 here is CSVGTGGQSTDTQYF. In DNA form, the CDR3 reads TGCAGCGTCGGTACGGGGGGACAGAGCACAGATACGCAGTATTTT.

To note about this clone: Additional DNA sequences in this sample encode the identical CDR3. The CDR3 reads CSVEGLAKNIQYF. For the CDR3, the DNA is TGCAGCGTTGAGGGGCTAGCCAAAAACATTCAGTACTTC. This rearrangement joins TRBV29-1 to TRBJ2-4; TRBD1 is a possible D gene (5 bases). V shed 3 bases and J shed 0 bases, with 6 bases lying between them. Germline loops: CDR1 SQVTM, CDR2 ANQGSEA. CDR3 length: 13 amino acids.

This rearrangement joins TRBV30 to TRBJ2-7, with D possibly TRBD1 on 5 matching bases. This CDR3 is 14 amino acids long. The V gene lost 0 bases and the J gene lost 1 base, with 10 bases spanning the gap. Germline V gene data show CDR1 as GTSNPN and CDR2 as SVGIG (reference sequence). The CDR3 protein is CAWSVAGLSYEQYF. CDR3 DNA sequence: TGTGCCTGGAGTGTGGCAGGGTTATCCTACGAGCAGTACTTC.

The J gene is TRBJ2-4, the V gene TRBV15, with 10 bases lining up with TRBD2. The CDR3 length is 16 residues. After removal of 0 bases from V and 5 bases from J, the junction contained 4 bases not matched to a gene. Germline V gives CDR1 LNHNV, CDR2 YYDKDF (reference sequence). The CDR3: CATSREGAGGENIQYF. The CDR3 coding sequence is TGTGCCACCAGCAGAGAAGGAGCGGGGGGGGAAAACATTCAGTACTTC.

The chain has TRBV25-1 and TRBJ1-1; D ambiguous. This CDR3 is built from 8 residues. Germline CDR1 is MGHDK and CDR2 is SYGVNS. Between the trimmed V and J ends, which lost 2 bases and 11 bases, there was a span of 0 bases. CDR3 in amino acids: CASSEAFF. CDR3 coding DNA: TGTGCCAGCAGTGAAGCTTTCTTT.

This clone occurred a few times. V usage is TRBV5-1 and J usage is TRBJ2-2; D ambiguous. The CDR3 has 12 residues. V was shortened by 4 bases and J by 3 bases, with 4 bases between the two germline ends. Germline CDR1 reads SGHRS; CDR2 reads YFSETQ. The CDR3: CASSPDTGELFF. The CDR3 DNA reads TGCGCCAGCAGCCCGGACACCGGGGAGCTGTTTTTT. The whole variable domain, remainder taken from reference TRBV5-1 and TRBJ2-2, is KAGVTQTPRYLIKTRGQQVTLSCSPISGHRSVSWYQQTPGQGLQFLFEYFSETQRNKGNFPGRFSGRQFSNSRSEMNVSTLELGDSALYLCASSPDTGELFFGEGSRLTVL.

The genes are TRBV30 and TRBJ1-1; D gene ambiguous. The length of the CDR3 is 14 residues. Trimming took 7 bases from V and 1 from J, leaving 16 bases between them. CDR1 is GTSNPN and CDR2 is SVGIG in the germline V gene (reference sequence). Here the CDR3 DNA reads TGTGCCTTGTTCTTCAGGACTAAGAACACTGAAGCTTTCTTT. Amino acids: CALFFRTKNTEAFF.

This chain links TRBV9 with TRBJ1-2; D is possibly TRBD1 (6 bases). Germline V gene data show CDR1 as SGDLS and CDR2 as YYNGEE. This CDR3 comprises 19 residues. V dropped 0 bases and J dropped 8 bases, with 29 bases sitting between them. The CDR3 sequence is CASSVGAKGGNQRSAGYTF. In nucleotides, the CDR3 is TGTGCCAGCAGCGTAGGTGCGAAGGGGGGCAACCAGCGAAGCGCCGGCTACACCTTC.

This clone came up a few times. This chain uses TRBV29-1 with TRBJ2-3, with 7 bases identical to TRBD1. This CDR3 is 15 amino acids long. Germline loops: CDR1 SQVTM, CDR2 ANQGSEA. The J segment lost 3 bases and the V segment lost 0 bases, leaving 6 bases of the junction unmatched. CDR3 amino acids: CSVEEGQPFTDTQYF. The CDR3 DNA sequence: TGCAGCGTTGAAGAGGGACAGCCATTTACAGATACGCAGTATTTT.

The chain carries TRBV2 and TRBJ2-1, with 10 bases fitting TRBD1. V dropped 4 bases and J dropped 9; count of bases not matched to a gene: 9. Per germline, CDR1 SNHLY and CDR2 FYNNEI. The CDR3 is 15 residues long. The CDR3 sequence is CASSAEGQGIGEQFF. The CDR3 nucleotides are TGTGCCAGCAGTGCCGAGGGACAGGGGATAGGTGAGCAGTTCTTC.

The chain joins TRBV9 to TRBJ2-5; tentatively, D is TRBD1 (5 bases). This CDR3 spans 16 amino acids. The germline CDR1 and CDR2 sequences are SGDLS and YYNGEE. V shed 0 bases and J shed 1 base, with 13 bases lying between them. The CDR3 region is CASSVAISRAQETQYF. CDR3 nucleotide sequence: TGTGCCAGCAGCGTAGCTATATCCAGGGCCCAAGAGACCCAGTACTTC.

This chain uses TRBV11-2 with TRBJ1-2, with 9 bases that match TRBD1. This CDR3 comprises 14 residues. The V gene's germline CDR1 is SGHAT and CDR2 FQNNGV. V dropped 1 base and J dropped 7; count of bases not matched to a gene: 4. CDR3 loop: CASSLAGQGRGYTF. CDR3 DNA: TGTGCCAGCAGCTTAGCGGGACAGGGTCGTGGCTACACCTTC.

The chain joins TRBV7-9 to TRBJ2-2, with TRBD2 as a possible D gene (6 bases). The CDR3 runs 16 residues. CDR1 is SEHNR, CDR2 FQNEAQ, per germline (reference sequence). Trimming removed 6 bases at V and 6 bases at J, with 20 bases between. The CDR3 bases are TGTGCCAGCAGAGGTCCCGGGACTGGCCCCGCCGGGGAGCTGTTTTTT. Translating it yields CASRGPGTGPAGELFF.

This clone was picked up a small number of times. V gene TRBV11-1 combines with J gene TRBJ1-1; D gene uncertain. There are 13 residues in the CDR3. Germline CDR1 is SGHAT and CDR2 is FQDESV (reference sequence). V dropped 5 bases and J dropped 2 bases, with 9 bases sitting between them. DNA for the CDR3: TGTGCCAGCAGCCAGAAACAAAACACTGAAGCTTTCTTT. The encoded protein is CASSQKQNTEAFF.

This clone occurred many times. The CDR3 DNA reads TGTGCCAGCAGGCCCCTTGACAGGAACACTGAAGCTTTCTTT. Encoded protein: CASRPLDRNTEAFF. This sequence joins TRBV27 and TRBJ1-1, with D possibly being TRBD1 (5 bases). Trimming left V 6 bases short and J 1 base short, with 12 bases between. CDR1 and CDR2 from the germline V gene are MNHEY and SMNVEV (reference sequence). The CDR3 runs to 14 residues.

CDR3 bases: TGTGCCAGCAGCCCCGAGGATGAGCAGTTCTTC. It encodes CASSPEDEQFF. This chain joins TRBV11-1 and TRBJ2-1; D is uncertain. Germline values: CDR1 SGHAT, CDR2 FQDESV (reference sequence). The CDR3 sequence is 11 residues long. V lost 5 bases, J lost 8 bases, and 7 bases lay in between.

This clone has just one count. The chain joins TRBV5-1 to TRBJ1-1, with D possibly TRBD1 on 5 matching bases. This CDR3 region has 13 residues. CDR1 is SGHRS and CDR2 is YFSETQ in the germline V gene. Trimming cost V 3 bases and J 6 bases, with 12 bases left between them. The CDR3 coding sequence is TGCGCCAGCAGCTACGGGACCGCGTCTGAAGCTTTCTTT. The encoded protein is CASSYGTASEAFF. The full variable domain, in which reference TRBV5-1 and TRBJ1-1 provide the parts outside the CDR3, is KAGVTQTPRYLIKTRGQQVTLSCSPISGHRSVSWYQQTPGQGLQFLFEYFSETQRNKGNFPGRFSGRQFSNSRSEMNVSTLELGDSALYLCASSYGTASEAFFGQGTRLTVV.

This clone was found once. V and J are TRBV5-1 and TRBJ2-7, with 7 positions matching TRBD1. The CDR3 has 15 residues. Trimming at V came to 4 bases and at J to 0 bases, leaving 7 bases not matched to a gene. Germline CDR1 and CDR2: SGHRS and YFSETQ. The CDR3 nucleotides are TGCGCCAGCAGCCAAGGGACAGCGGTCTCCTACGAGCAGTACTTC. It encodes CASSQGTAVSYEQYF.